This T cell receptor beta chain derives from a study of metastatic and nonmetastatic thyroid tumors. From the PCR reads, TCRdb re-called clones with MiXCR. The data show over 30,000 clones, with about 19% seen just once and roughly an eighth held by the top ten. The sample holds a few counts of this clone. A much bigger clone sits one base away, suggesting this may be a read error. The germline gives CDR1 LNHDA, CDR2 SQIVND (reference sequence). The CDR3 length is 14 residues. Trimming took 10 bases from V and 7 from J, leaving 22 bases between them. All patients reached thyroid surgery having received no treatment beforehand.

The V and J genes are TRBV19 and TRBJ2-5; possibly TRBD1 for D (6 bases). The receptor comes from a female donor with papillary thyroid cancer or a benign thyroid nodule (not recorded which). Some clones in this sample may be carry-over from other donors' samples. The material sequenced was tumor tissue. The CDR3, as DNA: TGTGCCACCAAACCCCGACAGGCCTGGGGGACCCAGTACTTC. Translation: CATKPRQAWGTQYF.